Listed below are T cell receptor beta chains from one sample, sequenced in a study of cytomegalovirus exposure and HLA in healthy donors. Assay: immunoSEQ multiplex PCR; the TCRdb copy retains only in-frame clones and omits some. Of 180,000 or so clones in the sample, around 75% were seen once. Material: PBMCs. All receptors come from a woman aged 40 to 50 in good health and CMV-seropositive. The CDR3 runs from the conserved cysteine through the conserved F or W. A D gene is named only where the DNA matches it firmly. Part of the rows lack a size; the others show once, few, many or a class for expanded clones.

TRBD2 | NA | TRBJ2-1 | TRBV7-3 | CASSLSSGRVYNEQFF | TGTGCCAGCAGCTTGTCCAGCGGGAGGGTGTACAATGAGCAGTTCTTC
TRBD1 | NA | TRBJ1-2 | TRBV11-2 | CASSLAGTGNYGYTF | TGTGCCAGCAGCTTAGCAGGGACAGGGAACTATGGCTACACCTTC
NA | few | TRBJ2-1 | TRBV23-1 | CASSHTYGISAYNEQFF | TGCGCCAGCAGTCACACTTACGGGATCTCGGCCTACAATGAGCAGTTCTTC
NA | few | TRBJ2-6 | TRBV21-1 | CASSKQSVSGANVLTF | TGTGCCAGCAGCAAACAATCGGTCTCTGGGGCCAACGTCCTGACTTTC
NA | once | TRBJ1-1 | TRBV7-9 | CASSLARERNTEAFF | TGTGCCAGCAGCTTAGCCCGGGAAAGGAACACTGAAGCTTTCTTT
TRBD1 | NA | TRBJ1-1 | TRBV7-8 | CASSQFGTANTEAFF | TGTGCCAGCAGCCAATTCGGGACAGCGAACACTGAAGCTTTCTTT
NA | once | TRBJ1-3 | TRBV13 | CASSPGSSGNTIYF | TGTGCCAGCAGCCCGGGTAGCTCTGGAAATACCATATATTTT
NA | NA | TRBJ1-1 | TRBV27 | CASSALNTKAFF | TGTGCCAGCAGTGCCTTGAACACTAAAGCTTTCTTT
NA | NA | TRBJ2-6 | TRBV7-2 | CASSLDSGSGANVLTF | TGTGCCAGCAGCTTAGATTCCGGCTCTGGGGCCAACGTCCTGACTTTC
NA | NA | TRBJ1-1 | TRBV2 | CASTRTGGNTEAFF | TGTGCCAGCACCCGAACGGGGGGGAACACTGAAGCTTTCTTT
TRBD2 | NA | TRBJ2-3 | TRBV6-4 | CASSETSGTDTQYF | TGTGCCAGCAGTGAGACTAGCGGGACAGATACGCAGTATTTT
TRBD2 | NA | TRBJ2-3 | TRBV5-1 | CASSLTSGSTDTQYF | TGCGCCAGCAGCCTCACTAGCGGGAGCACAGATACGCAGTATTTT
NA | NA | TRBJ2-7 | TRBV15 | CATSRGQTDSYEQYF | TGTGCCACCAGCAGAGGGCAGACAGATTCCTACGAGCAGTACTTC
TRBD2 | once | TRBJ2-1 | TRBV28 | CASSRLPGTSVDEQFF | TGTGCCAGCAGTCGTCTCCCCGGGACTAGCGTCGATGAGCAGTTCTTC
NA | once | TRBJ2-5 | TRBV5-1 | CASYSSGPGRKETQYF | TGCGCCAGCTATTCAAGCGGGCCAGGAAGAAAAGAGACCCAGTACTTC
NA | NA | TRBJ2-7 | TRBV6-5 | CASSRGDGAYEQYF | TGTGCCAGCAGTCGCGGGGACGGCGCTTACGAGCAGTACTTC
TRBD1 | NA | TRBJ1-1 | TRBV19 | CASTLTGGGTEAFF | TGTGCCAGTACATTGACAGGGGGCGGCACTGAAGCTTTCTTT
NA | NA | TRBJ1-2 | TRBV30 | CAKGYGWGYTF | TGTGCCAAGGGGTATGGTTGGGGCTACACCTTC
NA | once | TRBJ2-7 | TRBV19 | CASRNGGDYEQYF | TGTGCCAGTAGAAATGGGGGCGACTACGAGCAGTACTTC
NA | NA | TRBJ1-2 | TRBV5-6 | CASSPLGTAYGYTF | TGTGCCAGCAGCCCCCTGGGGACTGCTTATGGCTACACCTTC